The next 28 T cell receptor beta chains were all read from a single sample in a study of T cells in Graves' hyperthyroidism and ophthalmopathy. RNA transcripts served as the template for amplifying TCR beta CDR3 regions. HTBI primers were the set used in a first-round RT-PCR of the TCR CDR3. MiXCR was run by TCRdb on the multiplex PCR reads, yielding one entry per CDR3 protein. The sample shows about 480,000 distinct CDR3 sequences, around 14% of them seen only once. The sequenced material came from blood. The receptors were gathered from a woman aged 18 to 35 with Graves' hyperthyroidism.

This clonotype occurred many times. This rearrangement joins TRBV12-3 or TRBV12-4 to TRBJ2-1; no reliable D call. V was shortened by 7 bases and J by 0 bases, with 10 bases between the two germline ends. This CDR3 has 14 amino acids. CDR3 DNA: TGTGCCAGCACTACGACACGCTCCTACAATGAGCAGTTCTTC. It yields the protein CASTTTRSYNEQFF.

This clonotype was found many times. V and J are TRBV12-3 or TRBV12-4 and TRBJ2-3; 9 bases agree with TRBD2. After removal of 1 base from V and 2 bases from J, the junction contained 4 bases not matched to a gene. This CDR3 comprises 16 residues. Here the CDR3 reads CASSLEAGGPTDTQYF. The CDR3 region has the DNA TGTGCCAGCAGTTTAGAAGCGGGAGGCCCCACAGATACGCAGTATTTT.

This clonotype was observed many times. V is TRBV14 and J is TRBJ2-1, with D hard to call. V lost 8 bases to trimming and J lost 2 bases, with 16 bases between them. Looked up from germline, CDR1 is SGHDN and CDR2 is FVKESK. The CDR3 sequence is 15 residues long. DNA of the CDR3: TGTGCCAGCTCCGGCTTTGCCTCACCCTACAATGAGCAGTTCTTC. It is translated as CASSGFASPYNEQFF.

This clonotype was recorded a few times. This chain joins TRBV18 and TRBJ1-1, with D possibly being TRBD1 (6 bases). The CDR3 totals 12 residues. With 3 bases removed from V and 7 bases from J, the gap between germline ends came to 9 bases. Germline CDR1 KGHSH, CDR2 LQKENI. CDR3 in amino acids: CASSPEGVEAFF. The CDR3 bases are TGTGCCAGCTCACCTGAGGGGGTTGAAGCTTTCTTT. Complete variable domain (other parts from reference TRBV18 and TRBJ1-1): NAGVMQNPRHLVRRRGQEARLRCSPMKGHSHVYWYRQLPEEGLKFMVYLQKENIIDESGMPKERFSAEFPKEGPSILRIQQVVRGDSAAYFCASSPEGVEAFFGQGTRLTVV.

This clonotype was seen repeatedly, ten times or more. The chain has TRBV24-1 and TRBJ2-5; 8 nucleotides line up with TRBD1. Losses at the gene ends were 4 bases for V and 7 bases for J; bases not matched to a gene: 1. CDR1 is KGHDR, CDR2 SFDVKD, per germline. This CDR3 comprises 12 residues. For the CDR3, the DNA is TGTGCCACCAGTGAAGGACAGGGGACCCAGTACTTC. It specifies CATSEGQGTQYF.

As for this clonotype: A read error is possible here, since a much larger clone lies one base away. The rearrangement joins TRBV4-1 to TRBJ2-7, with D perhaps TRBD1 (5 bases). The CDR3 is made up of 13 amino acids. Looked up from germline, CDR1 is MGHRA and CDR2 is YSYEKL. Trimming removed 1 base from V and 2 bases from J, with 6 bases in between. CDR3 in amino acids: CASSQAQAYEQYV. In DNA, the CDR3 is TGCGCCAGCAGCCAAGCACAGGCCTACGAGCAGTACGTC.

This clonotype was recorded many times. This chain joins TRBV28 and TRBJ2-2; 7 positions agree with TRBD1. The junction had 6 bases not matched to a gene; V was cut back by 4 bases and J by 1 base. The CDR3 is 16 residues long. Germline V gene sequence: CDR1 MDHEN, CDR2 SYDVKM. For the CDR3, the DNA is TGTGCCAGCAGTTCTCTGACAGGGAGGAACACCGGGGAGCTGTTTTTT. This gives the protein CASSSLTGRNTGELFF.

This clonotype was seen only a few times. The CDR3 region is CASSLEPGGPPRAQYF. CDR3 bases: TGTGCCAGCAGCTTAGAGCCGGGAGGGCCGCCCAGGGCCCAGTACTTC. This rearrangement joins TRBV7-3 to TRBJ2-5; the match to TRBD2 covers 8 bases. The germline gives CDR1 SGHTA, CDR2 FQGTGA. The V gene end was trimmed by 2 bases and the J gene end by 9 bases; junction bases not matched to a gene: 14. The CDR3 is 16 residues long.

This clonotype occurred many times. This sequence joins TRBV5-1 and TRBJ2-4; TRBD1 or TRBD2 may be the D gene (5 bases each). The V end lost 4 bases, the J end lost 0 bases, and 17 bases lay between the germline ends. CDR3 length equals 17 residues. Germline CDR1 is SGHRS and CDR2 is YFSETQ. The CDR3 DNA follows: TGCGCCAGCAGCGGAGACAGATGGACTCTAGCCAAAAACATTCAGTACTTC. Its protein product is CASSGDRWTLAKNIQYF. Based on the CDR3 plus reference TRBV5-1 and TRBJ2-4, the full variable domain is KAGVTQTPRYLIKTRGQQVTLSCSPISGHRSVSWYQQTPGQGLQFLFEYFSETQRNKGNFPGRFSGRQFSNSRSEMNVSTLELGDSALYLCASSGDRWTLAKNIQYFGAGTRLSVL.

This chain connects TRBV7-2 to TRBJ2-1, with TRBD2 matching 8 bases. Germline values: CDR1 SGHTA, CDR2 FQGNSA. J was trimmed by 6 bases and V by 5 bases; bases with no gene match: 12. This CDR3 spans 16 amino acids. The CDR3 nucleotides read TGTGCCAGCAGCATCAAACCGGGAGGGTTTTTCAATGAGCAGTTCTTC. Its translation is CASSIKPGGFFNEQFF.

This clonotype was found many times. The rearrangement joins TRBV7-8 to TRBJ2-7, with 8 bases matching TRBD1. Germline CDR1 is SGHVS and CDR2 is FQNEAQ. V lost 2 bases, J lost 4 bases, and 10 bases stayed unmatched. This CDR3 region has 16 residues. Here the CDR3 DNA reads TGTGCCAGCAGCTTATTCCACGGACAGGGAGATTACGAGCAGTACTTC. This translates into CASSLFHGQGDYEQYF.

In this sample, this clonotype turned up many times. The CDR3 spells CASSSYRDVDTEAFF. The CDR3 region has the DNA TGTGCCAGCAGCTCCTACAGGGATGTGGACACTGAAGCTTTCTTT. This rearrangement joins TRBV11-3 to TRBJ1-1, with a tentative D call TRBD1 (6 bases). The CDR3 has 15 residues. Germline V lookup: CDR1 SGHNT, CDR2 YENEEA. V lost 4 bases to trimming and J lost 3 bases, with 15 bases between them.

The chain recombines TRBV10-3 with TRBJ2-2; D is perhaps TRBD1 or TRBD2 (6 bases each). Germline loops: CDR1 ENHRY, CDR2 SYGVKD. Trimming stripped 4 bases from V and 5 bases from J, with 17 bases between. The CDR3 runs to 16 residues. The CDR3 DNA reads TGTGCCATCAGTGCTTTAGCGGACAGTCGAACCGGGGAGCTGTTTTTT. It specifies CAISALADSRTGELFF.

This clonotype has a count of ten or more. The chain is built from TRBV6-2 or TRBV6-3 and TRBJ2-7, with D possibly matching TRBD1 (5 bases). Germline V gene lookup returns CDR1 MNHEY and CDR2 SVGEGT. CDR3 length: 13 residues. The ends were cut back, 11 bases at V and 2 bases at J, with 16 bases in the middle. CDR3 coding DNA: TGTGCCTCGCATCGAAGGGGCCCCTACGAGCAGTACGTC. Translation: CASHRRGPYEQYV.

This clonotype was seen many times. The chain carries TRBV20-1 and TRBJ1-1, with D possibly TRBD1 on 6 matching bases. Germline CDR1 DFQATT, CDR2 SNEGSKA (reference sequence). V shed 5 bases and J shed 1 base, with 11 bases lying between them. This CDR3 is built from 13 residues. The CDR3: CSALDSWNTEAFF. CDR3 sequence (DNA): TGCAGTGCTCTGGACAGCTGGAACACTGAAGCTTTCTTT.

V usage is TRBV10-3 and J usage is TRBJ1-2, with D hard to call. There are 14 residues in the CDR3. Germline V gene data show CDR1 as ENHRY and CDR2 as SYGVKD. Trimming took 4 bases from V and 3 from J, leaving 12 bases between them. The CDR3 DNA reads TGTGCCATCAGTGGTGGGCAGCTATACTATGGCTACACCTTC. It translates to CAISGGQLYYGYTF.

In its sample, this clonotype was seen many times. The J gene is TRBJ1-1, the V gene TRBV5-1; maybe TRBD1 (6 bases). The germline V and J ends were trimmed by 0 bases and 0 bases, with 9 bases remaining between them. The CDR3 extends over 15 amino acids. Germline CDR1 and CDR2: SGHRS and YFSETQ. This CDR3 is CASSLVTGMNTEAFF. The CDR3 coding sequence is TGCGCCAGCAGCTTGGTCACAGGGATGAACACTGAAGCTTTCTTT.

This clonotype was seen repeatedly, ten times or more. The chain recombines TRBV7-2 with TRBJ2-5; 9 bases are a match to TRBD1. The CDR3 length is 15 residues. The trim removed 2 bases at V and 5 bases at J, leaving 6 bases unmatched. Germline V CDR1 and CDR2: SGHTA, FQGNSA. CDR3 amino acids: CASSLTGTGRETQYF. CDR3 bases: TGTGCCAGCAGCTTAACCGGGACAGGGAGGGAGACCCAGTACTTC.

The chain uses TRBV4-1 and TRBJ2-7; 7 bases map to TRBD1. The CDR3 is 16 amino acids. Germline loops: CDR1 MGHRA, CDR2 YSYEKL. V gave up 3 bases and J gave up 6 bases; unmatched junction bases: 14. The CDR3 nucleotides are TGCGCCAGCAGCCAGTGGATCAGACAGGGCTCTCGCGAGCAGTACTTC. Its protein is CASSQWIRQGSREQYF.

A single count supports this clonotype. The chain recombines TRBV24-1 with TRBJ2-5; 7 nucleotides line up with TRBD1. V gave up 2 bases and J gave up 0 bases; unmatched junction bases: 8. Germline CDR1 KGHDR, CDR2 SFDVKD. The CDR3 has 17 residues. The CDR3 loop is CATSDSRRDSNQETQYF. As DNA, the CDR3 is TGTGCCACCAGTGATTCCCGCCGGGACAGCAACCAAGAGACCCAGTACTTC.

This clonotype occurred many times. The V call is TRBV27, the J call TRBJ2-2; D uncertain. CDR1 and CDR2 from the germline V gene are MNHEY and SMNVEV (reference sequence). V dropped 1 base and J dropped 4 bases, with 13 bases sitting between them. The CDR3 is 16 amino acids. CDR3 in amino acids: CASSLFDWAGTGELFF. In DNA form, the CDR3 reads TGTGCCAGCAGTTTATTCGACTGGGCCGGCACCGGGGAGCTGTTTTTT.

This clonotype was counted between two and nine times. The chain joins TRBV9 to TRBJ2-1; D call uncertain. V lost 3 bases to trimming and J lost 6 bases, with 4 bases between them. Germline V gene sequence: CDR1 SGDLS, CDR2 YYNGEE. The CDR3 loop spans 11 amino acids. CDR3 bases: TGTGCCAGCAGCGCCGGCAATGAGCAGTTCTTC. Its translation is CASSAGNEQFF.

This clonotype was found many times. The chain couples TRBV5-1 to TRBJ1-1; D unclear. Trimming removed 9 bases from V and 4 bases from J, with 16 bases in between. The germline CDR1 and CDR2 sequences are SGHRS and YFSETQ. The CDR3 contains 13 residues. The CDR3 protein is CATSPGLGTEAFF. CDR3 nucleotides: TGCGCCACCTCTCCGGGGTTGGGCACTGAAGCTTTCTTT.

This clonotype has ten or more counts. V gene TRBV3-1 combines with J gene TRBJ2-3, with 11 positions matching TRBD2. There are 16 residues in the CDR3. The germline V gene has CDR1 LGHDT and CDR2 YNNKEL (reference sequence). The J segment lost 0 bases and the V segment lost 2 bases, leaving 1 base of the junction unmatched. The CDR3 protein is CASSQRTSGSTDTQYF. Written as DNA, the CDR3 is TGTGCCAGCAGCCAAAGGACTAGCGGGAGCACAGATACGCAGTATTTT.

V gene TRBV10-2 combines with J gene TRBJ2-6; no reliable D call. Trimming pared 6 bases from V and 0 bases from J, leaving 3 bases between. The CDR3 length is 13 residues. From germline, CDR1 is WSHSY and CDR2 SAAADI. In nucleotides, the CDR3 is TGCGCCAGCAGGTACTCTGGGGCCAACGTCCTGACTTTC. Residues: CASRYSGANVLTF.

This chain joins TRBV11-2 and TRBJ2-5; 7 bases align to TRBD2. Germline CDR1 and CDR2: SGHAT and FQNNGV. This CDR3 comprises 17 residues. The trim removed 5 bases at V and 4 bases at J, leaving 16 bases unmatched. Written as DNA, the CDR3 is TGTGCCAGCAGCACGTCAGGTGTAGGCGGGAGCAGAGAGACCCAGTACTTC. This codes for CASSTSGVGGSRETQYF.

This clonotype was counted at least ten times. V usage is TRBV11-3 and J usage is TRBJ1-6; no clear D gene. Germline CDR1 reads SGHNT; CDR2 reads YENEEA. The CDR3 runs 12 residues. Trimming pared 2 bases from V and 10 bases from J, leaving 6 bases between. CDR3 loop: CASSLRESPLHF. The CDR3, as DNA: TGTGCCAGCAGCTTAAGGGAATCACCCCTCCACTTT.

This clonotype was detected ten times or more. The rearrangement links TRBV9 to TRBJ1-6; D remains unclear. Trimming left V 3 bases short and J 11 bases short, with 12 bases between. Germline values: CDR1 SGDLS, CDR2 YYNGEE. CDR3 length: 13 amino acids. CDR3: CASSATVQAPLHF. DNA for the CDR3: TGTGCCAGCAGCGCCACCGTCCAGGCACCCCTCCACTTT. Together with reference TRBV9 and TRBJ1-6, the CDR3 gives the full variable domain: DSGVTQTPKHLITATGQRVTLRCSPRSGDLSVYWYQQSLDQGLQFLIQYYNGEERAKGNILERFSAQQFPDLHSELNLSSLELGDSALYFCASSATVQAPLHFGNGTRLTVT.